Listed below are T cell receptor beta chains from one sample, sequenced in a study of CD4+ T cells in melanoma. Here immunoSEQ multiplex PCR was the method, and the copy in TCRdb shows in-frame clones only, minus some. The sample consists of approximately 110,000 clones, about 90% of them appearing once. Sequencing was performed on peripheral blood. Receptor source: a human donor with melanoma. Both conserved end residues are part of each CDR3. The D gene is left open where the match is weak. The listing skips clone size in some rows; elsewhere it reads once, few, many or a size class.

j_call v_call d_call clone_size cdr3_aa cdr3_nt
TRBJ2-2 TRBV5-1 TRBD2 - CASSLGPAGGVTGELFF TGCGCCAGCAGCTTGGGTCCAGCGGGGGGTGTAACCGGGGAGCTGTTTTTT
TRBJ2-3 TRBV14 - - CASSPQSAKDTQYF TGTGCCAGCAGCCCTCAGTCGGCGAAGGATACGCAGTATTTT
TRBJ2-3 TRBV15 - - CATSRAASTDTQYF TGTGCCACCAGCAGGGCGGCCAGCACAGATACGCAGTATTTT
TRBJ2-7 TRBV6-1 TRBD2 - CASSPGLAFEQYF TGTGCCAGCAGCCCGGGACTAGCTTTTGAGCAGTACTTC
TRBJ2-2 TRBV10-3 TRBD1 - CAARQGGNTGELFF TGTGCCGCTCGACAGGGCGGGAACACCGGGGAGCTGTTTTTT
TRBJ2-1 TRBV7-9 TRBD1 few CASSPRTGGGEQFF TGTGCCAGCAGCCCTCGGACAGGGGGCGGTGAGCAGTTCTTC
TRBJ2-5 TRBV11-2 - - CASSPSGTAAQYF TGTGCCAGCAGCCCATCCGGGACTGCTGCCCAGTACTTC
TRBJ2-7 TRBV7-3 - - CASSSEGAGAKNEQYF TGTGCCAGCAGCTCCGAAGGTGCCGGGGCGAAAAACGAGCAGTACTTC
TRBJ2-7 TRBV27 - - CASSLGVAYEQYF TGTGCCAGCAGTTTAGGGGTGGCCTACGAGCAGTACTTC
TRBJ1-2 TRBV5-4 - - CASSLPGDYGYTF TGTGCCAGCAGCTTACCTGGGGACTATGGCTACACCTTC
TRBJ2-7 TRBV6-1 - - CASRPPGHGNYEQYF TGTGCCAGCAGACCACCGGGACATGGGAACTACGAGCAGTACTTC
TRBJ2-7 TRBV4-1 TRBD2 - CASSQDGREPSYEQYF TGCGCCAGCAGCCAAGATGGGCGGGAGCCGTCCTACGAGCAGTACTTC
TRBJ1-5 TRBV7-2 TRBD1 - CASSSVPGQGRGNQPQHF TGTGCCAGCAGCTCGGTTCCGGGACAGGGGAGGGGCAATCAGCCCCAGCATTTT
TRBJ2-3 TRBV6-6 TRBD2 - CASRPSGGASDTQYF TGTGCCAGCAGACCTAGCGGGGGGGCTTCGGATACGCAGTATTTT
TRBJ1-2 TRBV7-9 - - CASSLGGRVYGYTF TGTGCCAGCAGCTTAGGCGGCAGAGTCTATGGCTACACCTTC
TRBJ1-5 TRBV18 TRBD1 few CASSPSPTGTGGDQPQHF TGTGCCAGCTCACCTTCCCCTACCGGGACAGGAGGGGATCAGCCCCAGCATTTT
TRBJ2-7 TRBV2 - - CASRQQGDQDF TGTGCCAGCAGACAACAGGGTGATCAGGACTTC
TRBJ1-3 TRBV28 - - CASSLGTAGNTIYF TGTGCCAGCAGTCTAGGAACAGCTGGAAACACCATATATTTT
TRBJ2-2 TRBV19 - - CASSISSNTGELFF TGTGCCAGTAGTATCTCCTCGAACACCGGGGAGCTGTTTTTT
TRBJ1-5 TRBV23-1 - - CASSQRGVQPQHF TGCGCCAGCAGTCAACGGGGGGTTCAGCCCCAGCATTTT
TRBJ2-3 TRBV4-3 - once CASNEGARTDTQYF TGCGCCAGCAACGAGGGAGCCAGAACAGATACGCAGTATTTT
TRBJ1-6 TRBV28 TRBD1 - CASSPMRTGANSPLHF TGTGCCAGCAGTCCGATGAGGACAGGGGCTAATTCACCCCTCCACTTT
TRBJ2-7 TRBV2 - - CASSTGDSYEQYF TGTGCCAGCAGTACCGGAGACTCCTACGAGCAGTACTTC
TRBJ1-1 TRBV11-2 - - CASSFGWVNTEAFF TGTGCCAGCAGCTTCGGATGGGTGAACACTGAAGCTTTCTTT
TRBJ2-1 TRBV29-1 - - CSVYGAPQLPYNEQFF TGCAGCGTATATGGGGCCCCCCAGTTGCCCTACAATGAGCAGTTCTTC
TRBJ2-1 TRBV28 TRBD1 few CASSLWGQGPDNEQFF TGTGCCAGCAGTTTATGGGGACAGGGACCTGACAATGAGCAGTTCTTC
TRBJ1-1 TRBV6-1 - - CASHEVTEAFF TGTGCCTCCCATGAGGTAACTGAAGCTTTCTTT
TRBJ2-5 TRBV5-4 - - CASSTPGLQETQYF TGTGCCAGCAGCACACCGGGACTCCAAGAGACCCAGTACTTC
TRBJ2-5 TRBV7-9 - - CASSLIAEAVETQYF TGTGCCAGCAGCTTAATCGCCGAGGCAGTGGAGACCCAGTACTTC
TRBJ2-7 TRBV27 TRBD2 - CASSRGGGRGRYHYEQYF TGTGCCAGCAGTCGGGGCGGCGGGAGAGGAAGGTATCACTACGAGCAGTACTTC
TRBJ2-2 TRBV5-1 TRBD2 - CASSQGLAGGAGELFF TGCGCCAGCAGCCAGGGACTAGCGGGAGGAGCCGGGGAGCTGTTTTTT
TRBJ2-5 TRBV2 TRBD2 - CASSVAGEPRKTQYF TGTGCCAGCAGCGTAGCGGGGGAACCCCGAAAGACCCAGTACTTC
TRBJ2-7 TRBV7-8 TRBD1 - CASSRDSEQYF TGTGCCAGCAGCCGGGACAGCGAGCAGTACTTC